What follows describes a single TCR beta chain. An end of the junction differs from the germline gene, which may be a read error. The protocol was immunoSEQ multiplex PCR, while the TCRdb copy is restricted to in-frame clones and leaves out a portion. Of some 120,000 clones in the sample, around 87% were seen once. This entry comes from a study of control samples from healthy donors and cancer patients. Germline CDR1 is DFQATT and CDR2 is SNEGSKA (reference sequence). This CDR3 region has 11 residues. The rearrangement joins TRBV20-1 to TRBJ1-3; a weak D match, TRBD1 (6 bases). This clonotype was obtained from a woman in her 50s with colorectal cancer. Sample: PBMCs. The CDR3 DNA reads as TGCAGTGCGAGCAAAGCCGGGACACCTCTTTTT. Translating it yields CSASKAGTPLF.